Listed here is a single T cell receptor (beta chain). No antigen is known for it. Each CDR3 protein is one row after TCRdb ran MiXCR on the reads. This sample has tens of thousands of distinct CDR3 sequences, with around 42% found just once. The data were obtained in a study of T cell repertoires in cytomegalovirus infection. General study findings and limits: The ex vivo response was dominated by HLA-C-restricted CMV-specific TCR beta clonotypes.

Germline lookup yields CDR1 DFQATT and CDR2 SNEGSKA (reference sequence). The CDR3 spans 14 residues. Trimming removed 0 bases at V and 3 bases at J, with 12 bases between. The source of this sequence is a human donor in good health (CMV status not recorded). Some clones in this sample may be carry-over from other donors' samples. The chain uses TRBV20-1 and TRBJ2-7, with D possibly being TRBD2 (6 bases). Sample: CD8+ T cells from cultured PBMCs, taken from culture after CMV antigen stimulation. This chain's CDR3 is CSARDLVGGYEQYF. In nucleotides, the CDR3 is TGCAGTGCTAGAGATCTGGTCGGGGGCTACGAGCAGTACTTC.